These T cell receptor beta chains were read from a single sample in a study of neoadjuvant anti-PD-1 for oral cavity cancer. Data came from immunoSEQ multiplex PCR; TCRdb stores just in-frame clones and leaves some out. The profile shows around 60,000 clones, more than 60% of them singletons. Sequences were derived from PBMCs, sampled before nivolumab (anti-PD-1) treatment. The receptors here all came from a person between 40 and 85 years old with oral cavity squamous cell carcinoma. The CDR3 runs from the conserved cysteine through the conserved F or W. The D gene is left open where the match is weak. Rows give clone size only sometimes, using once, few, many, or a class for an expanded clone.

>TRBD1|TRBV7-2|few|TRBJ2-7|14
TGTGCCAGCAGCTCGGGACAGGGGAGATACGAGCAGTACTTC
CASSSGQGRYEQYF
>.|TRBV27|.|TRBJ1-1|14
TGTGCCAGCAGTTTGTTACAGCAGAACACTGAAGCTTTCTTT
CASSLLQQNTEAFF
>.|TRBV30|.|TRBJ2-1|14
TGTGCCTGGACCTACAGCTACACCTACAATGAGCAGTTCTTC
CAWTYSYTYNEQFF
>.|TRBV7-9|.|TRBJ1-6|16
TGTGCCAGCAGCCCGCCGCGGGGCTCCTATAATTCACCCCTCCACTTT
CASSPPRGSYNSPLHF
>.|TRBV28|.|TRBJ1-2|13
TGTGCCAGCTCGGGCGCAGGCCCATATGGCTACACCTTC
CASSGAGPYGYTF
>.|TRBV5-1|.|TRBJ2-7|11
TGCGCCAGCAGCTTGCTGGAAGAGCAGTACTTC
CASSLLEEQYF
>.|TRBV5-6|.|TRBJ2-6|17
TGTGCCAGCAGCTTGGAAGGTACCCCCTTCGGGGCCAACGTCCTGACTTTC
CASSLEGTPFGANVLTF
>TRBD2|TRBV7-6|once|TRBJ2-3|15
TGTGCCAGCATACCGACTAGCGGACCCACAGATACGCAGTATTTT
CASIPTSGPTDTQYF
>TRBD1|TRBV9|.|TRBJ1-1|15
TGTGCCAGCAGCCCCCAACGACAGGGCTACACTGAAGCTTTCTTT
CASSPQRQGYTEAFF
>TRBD1|TRBV6-4|few|TRBJ2-2|16
TGTGCCAGCAGTTTTACAGGGGGCGCAGACACCGGGGAGCTGTTTTTT
CASSFTGGADTGELFF
>.|TRBV2|.|TRBJ1-5|17
TGTGCCAGCAGTGGAAACGGGAGAACCTATAGCAATCAGCCCCAGCATTTT
CASSGNGRTYSNQPQHF
>TRBD1|TRBV4-1|.|TRBJ1-2|16
TGCGCCAGCAGCCAAGATTGGCAGGGGGCATCCTATGGCTACACCTTC
CASSQDWQGASYGYTF
>.|TRBV10-3|.|TRBJ2-7|13
TGTGCCATCAGTGGCCTCAGGACCTACGAGCAGTACTTC
CAISGLRTYEQYF
>.|TRBV10-1|.|TRBJ1-1|13
TGCGCCAGCAGTGACGGCGGGAACACTGAAGCTTTCTTT
CASSDGGNTEAFF
>.|TRBV11-2|.|TRBJ2-1|14
TGTGCCAGCAGCTTAGTCGTCAGGAGCAATGAGCAGTTCTTC
CASSLVVRSNEQFF
>.|TRBV5-8|.|TRBJ1-1|14
TGTGCCAGCAGCTTGTCCAGTGTTAATCCCGAAGCTTTCTTT
CASSLSSVNPEAFF
>.|TRBV6-5|few|TRBJ2-3|12
TGTGCCAGCAGCTCTACAGCAGATACGCAGTATTTT
CASSSTADTQYF
>TRBD2|TRBV18|.|TRBJ2-3|15
TGTGCCAGCTCACCAACTACGGGGGGTGTGGATACGCAGTATTTT
CASSPTTGGVDTQYF
>.|TRBV5-4|few|TRBJ2-1|11
TGTGCCAGCAGATATCAGCGGGAGCAGTTCTTC
CASRYQREQFF
>TRBD2|TRBV19|.|TRBJ2-6|17
TGTGCCAGTGCAGGGAGCGGGAGACTCCCTGGGGCCAACGTCCTGACTTTC
CASAGSGRLPGANVLTF
>.|TRBV5-4|.|TRBJ2-7|14
TGTGCCAGCAGCTTGGTAGGAGGCTCCTACGAGCAGTACTTC
CASSLVGGSYEQYF
>.|TRBV6-4|.|TRBJ2-1|14
TGTGCCAGCAGACCGGACGGGGACTACAATGAGCAGTTCTTC
CASRPDGDYNEQFF
>.|TRBV5-1|once|TRBJ2-1|12
TGCGCCAGCAGCCGGGGCACAAATGAGCAGTTCTTC
CASSRGTNEQFF
>.|TRBV5-6|once|TRBJ2-4|14
TGTGCCAGCAGCTTGGGGGGGTCCAAAAACATTCAGTACTTC
CASSLGGSKNIQYF
>.|TRBV28|.|TRBJ1-5|15
TGTGCCAGCAGTTTTCAGGGGAGCGGCAATCAGCCCCAGCATTTT
CASSFQGSGNQPQHF
>.|TRBV5-1|.|TRBJ2-3|15
TGCGCCAGCAGCCCCGGACGCAATGGTCCAGATACGCAGTATTTT
CASSPGRNGPDTQYF
>TRBD1|TRBV6-6|.|TRBJ1-1|16
TGTGCCAGCAGTTACTCGTGGACAGGGGGCCTCGCTGAAGCTTTCTTT
CASSYSWTGGLAEAFF
>TRBD2|TRBV7-8|.|TRBJ2-2|16
TGTGCCAGCAGCTTAGCTGGAGGGCGGGAGGCCGGGGAGCTGTTTTTT
CASSLAGGREAGELFF